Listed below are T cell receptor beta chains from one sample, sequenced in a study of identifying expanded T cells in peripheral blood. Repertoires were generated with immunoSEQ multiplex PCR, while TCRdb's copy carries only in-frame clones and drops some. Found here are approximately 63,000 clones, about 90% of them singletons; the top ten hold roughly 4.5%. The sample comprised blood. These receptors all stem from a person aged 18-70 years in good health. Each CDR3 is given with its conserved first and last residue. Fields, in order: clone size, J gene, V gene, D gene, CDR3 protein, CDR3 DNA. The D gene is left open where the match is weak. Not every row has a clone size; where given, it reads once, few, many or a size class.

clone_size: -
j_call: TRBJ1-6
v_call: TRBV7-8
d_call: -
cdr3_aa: CASSLGSLTANNSPLHF
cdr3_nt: TGTGCCAGCAGCTTAGGAAGCTTGACAGCGAATAATTCACCCCTCCACTTT

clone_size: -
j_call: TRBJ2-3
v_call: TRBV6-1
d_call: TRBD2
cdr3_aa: CASTAGDVTDTQYF
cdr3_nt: TGTGCCAGCACGGCGGGGGACGTCACAGATACGCAGTATTTT

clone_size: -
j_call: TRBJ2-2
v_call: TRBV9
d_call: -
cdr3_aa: CASSAGVSGELFF
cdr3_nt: TGTGCCAGCAGCGCCGGGGTGTCCGGGGAGCTGTTTTTT

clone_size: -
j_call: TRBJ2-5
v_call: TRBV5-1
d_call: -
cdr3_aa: CASRREETQYF
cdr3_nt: TGCGCCAGCCGCCGCGAAGAGACCCAGTACTTC

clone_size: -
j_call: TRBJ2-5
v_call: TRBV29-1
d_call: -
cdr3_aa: CSVATFIQETQYF
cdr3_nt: TGCAGCGTTGCAACTTTCATCCAAGAGACCCAGTACTTC

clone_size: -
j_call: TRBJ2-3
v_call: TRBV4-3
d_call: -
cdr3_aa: CASSQVETGPDTQYF
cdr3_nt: TGCGCCAGCAGCCAAGTAGAAACTGGTCCCGATACGCAGTATTTT

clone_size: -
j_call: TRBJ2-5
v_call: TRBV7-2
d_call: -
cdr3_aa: CASRGHPGPEDAQETQYF
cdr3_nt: TGTGCCAGCAGAGGTCACCCCGGCCCAGAGGATGCTCAAGAGACCCAGTACTTC

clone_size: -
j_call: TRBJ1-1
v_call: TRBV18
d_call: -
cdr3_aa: CASSPWAGPMNTEAFF
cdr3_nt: TGTGCCAGCTCACCCTGGGCAGGGCCCATGAACACTGAAGCTTTCTTT

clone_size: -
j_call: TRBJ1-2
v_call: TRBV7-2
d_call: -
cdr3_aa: CASSLDRAFGGYTF
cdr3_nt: TGTGCCAGCAGCTTAGACAGAGCTTTCGGTGGCTACACCTTC

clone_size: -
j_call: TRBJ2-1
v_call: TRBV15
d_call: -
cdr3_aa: CATSRESPNQNEQFF
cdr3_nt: TGTGCCACCAGCAGAGAGAGTCCCAACCAAAATGAGCAGTTCTTC

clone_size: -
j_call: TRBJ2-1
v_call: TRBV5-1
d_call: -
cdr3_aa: CASSRINEQFF
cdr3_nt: TGCGCCAGCAGCCGTATCAATGAGCAGTTCTTC

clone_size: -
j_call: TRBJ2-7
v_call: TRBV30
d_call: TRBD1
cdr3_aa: CAWSGGQATYEQYF
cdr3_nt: TGTGCCTGGAGTGGGGGACAGGCCACCTACGAGCAGTACTTC

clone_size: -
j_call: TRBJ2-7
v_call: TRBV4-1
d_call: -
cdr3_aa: CASSQEEEKQYF
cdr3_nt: TGCGCCAGCAGCCAAGAAGAAGAGAAGCAGTACTTC

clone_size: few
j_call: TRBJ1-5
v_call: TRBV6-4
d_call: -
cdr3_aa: CASSPLGGDQPQHF
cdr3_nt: TGTGCCAGCAGCCCCTTGGGGGGGGATCAGCCCCAGCATTTT

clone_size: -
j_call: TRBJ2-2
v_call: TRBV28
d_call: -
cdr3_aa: CASTPTAGQRGTGELFF
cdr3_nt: TGTGCCAGCACCCCCACTGCGGGACAAAGGGGCACCGGGGAGCTGTTTTTT

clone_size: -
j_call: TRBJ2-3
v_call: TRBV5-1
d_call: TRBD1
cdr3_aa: CASSPSGQGATDTQYF
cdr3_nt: TGCGCCAGCAGCCCTTCGGGACAGGGAGCGACAGATACGCAGTATTTT

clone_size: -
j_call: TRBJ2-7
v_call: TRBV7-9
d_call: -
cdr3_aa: CASSLNYEQYF
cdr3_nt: TGTGCCAGCAGCTTAAACTACGAGCAGTACTTC

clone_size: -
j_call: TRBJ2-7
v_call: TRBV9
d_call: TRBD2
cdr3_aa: CASSVLAGGSYEQYF
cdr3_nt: TGTGCCAGCAGCGTTCTAGCGGGAGGATCCTACGAGCAGTACTTC

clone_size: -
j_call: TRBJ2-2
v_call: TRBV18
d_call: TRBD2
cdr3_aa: CASSRTSGNTGELFF
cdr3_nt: TGTGCCAGCTCCCGGACTAGCGGGAACACCGGGGAGCTGTTTTTT

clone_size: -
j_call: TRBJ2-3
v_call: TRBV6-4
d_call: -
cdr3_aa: CASSEASTDTQYF
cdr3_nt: TGTGCCAGCAGTGAAGCAAGCACAGATACGCAGTATTTT

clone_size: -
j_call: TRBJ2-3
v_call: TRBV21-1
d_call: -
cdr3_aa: CASSNLQCPGDRTDTQYF
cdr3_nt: TGTGCCAGCAGCAACCTCCAATGCCCAGGGGATCGCACAGATACGCAGTATTTT

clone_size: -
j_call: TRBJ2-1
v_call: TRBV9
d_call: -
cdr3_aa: CASSVGGGEQFF
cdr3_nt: TGTGCCAGCAGCGTAGGTGGGGGTGAGCAGTTCTTC

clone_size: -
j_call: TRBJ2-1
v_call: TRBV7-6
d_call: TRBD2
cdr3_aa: CASSPTSGSNNEQFF
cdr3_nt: TGTGCCAGCAGCCCAACTAGCGGGAGTAACAATGAGCAGTTCTTC

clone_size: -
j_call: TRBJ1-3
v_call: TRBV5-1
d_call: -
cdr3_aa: CASSVYSPGNTIYF
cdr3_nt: TGCGCCAGCAGCGTTTACAGTCCTGGAAACACCATATATTTT

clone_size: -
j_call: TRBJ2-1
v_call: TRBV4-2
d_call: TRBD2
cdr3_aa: CASSPTSGGVAEQFF
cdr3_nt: TGTGCCAGCAGCCCTACTAGCGGGGGCGTCGCTGAGCAGTTCTTC

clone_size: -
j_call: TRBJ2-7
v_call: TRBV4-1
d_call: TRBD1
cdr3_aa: CASSQVLTGMNEQYF
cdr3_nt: TGCGCCAGCAGCCAAGTTTTGACAGGGATGAACGAGCAGTACTTC

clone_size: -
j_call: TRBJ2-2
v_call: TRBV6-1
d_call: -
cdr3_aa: CASRTPGVETGELFF
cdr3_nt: TGTGCCAGCAGGACGCCAGGGGTGGAGACCGGGGAGCTGTTTTTT

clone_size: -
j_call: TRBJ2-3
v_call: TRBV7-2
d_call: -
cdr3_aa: CASSSRTDTQYF
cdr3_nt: TGTGCCAGCAGCTCGCGCACAGATACGCAGTATTTT

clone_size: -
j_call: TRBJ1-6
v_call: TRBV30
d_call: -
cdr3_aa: CAWSPQLNSPLHF
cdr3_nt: TGTGCCTGGAGTCCTCAACTAAATTCACCCCTCCACTTT

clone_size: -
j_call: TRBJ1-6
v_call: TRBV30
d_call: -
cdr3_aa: CAWSLGTPAPLHF
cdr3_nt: TGTGCCTGGAGTCTAGGAACCCCTGCACCCCTCCACTTT

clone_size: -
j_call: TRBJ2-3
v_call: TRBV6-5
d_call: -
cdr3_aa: CASRTTDTQYF
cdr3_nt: TGTGCCAGCAGGACCACAGATACGCAGTATTTT

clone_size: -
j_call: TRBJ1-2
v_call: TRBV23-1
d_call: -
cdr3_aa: CASSPVNYGYTF
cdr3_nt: TGCGCCAGCAGTCCCGTTAACTATGGCTACACCTTC

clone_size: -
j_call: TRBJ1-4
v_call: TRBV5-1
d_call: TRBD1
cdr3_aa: CASSLAGTGDEKLFF
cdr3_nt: TGCGCCAGCAGCTTGGCCGGGACAGGGGATGAAAAACTGTTTTTT

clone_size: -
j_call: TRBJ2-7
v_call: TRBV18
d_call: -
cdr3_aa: CASSLGESMGEQYF
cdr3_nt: TGTGCCAGCTCACTAGGGGAATCCATGGGCGAGCAGTACTTC

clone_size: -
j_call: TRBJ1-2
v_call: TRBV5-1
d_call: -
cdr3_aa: CASSLALTNYGYTF
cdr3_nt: TGCGCCAGCAGCTTGGCCTTGACTAACTATGGCTACACCTTC

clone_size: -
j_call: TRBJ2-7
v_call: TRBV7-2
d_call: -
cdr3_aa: CASATLGTYEQYF
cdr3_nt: TGTGCCAGCGCCACCCTAGGGACCTACGAGCAGTACTTC

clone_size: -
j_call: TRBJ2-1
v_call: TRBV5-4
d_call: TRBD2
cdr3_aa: CASRGLAGLNNEQFF
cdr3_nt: TGTGCCAGCAGGGGACTAGCGGGGCTCAACAATGAGCAGTTCTTC

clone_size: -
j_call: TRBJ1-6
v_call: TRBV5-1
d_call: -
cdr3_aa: CASSLLRQAYNSPLHF
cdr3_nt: TGCGCCAGCAGCCTCCTCCGACAAGCCTATAATTCACCCCTCCACTTT

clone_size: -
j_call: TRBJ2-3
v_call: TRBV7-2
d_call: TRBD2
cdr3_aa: CASSLTSGGADTQYF
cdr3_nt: TGTGCCAGCAGCTTAACTAGCGGGGGCGCAGATACGCAGTATTTT

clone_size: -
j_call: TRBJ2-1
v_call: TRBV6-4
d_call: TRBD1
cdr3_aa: CASSDSTGGNEQFF
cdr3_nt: TGTGCCAGCAGTGACTCGACAGGGGGCAATGAGCAGTTCTTC